The TCR beta chain under discussion was sequenced for a study of memory CD4+ T cells and cytomegalovirus serostatus. The overall study: Healthy Belgian adult donors included roughly ten CMV-positive and fewer than 25 CMV-negative people.

Turning to this clone: Its antigen is not identified.

The sort gate was single viable CD3+CD4+CD8-CD45RO+ cells for memory CD4+ T cells. Serum IgG to CMV pp150, pp28, p38 and p52 defined serostatus. Study-wide points: CD4+ memory repertoires contained 67 of 164 reported CMV TCRbeta sequences.

Sequenced by immunoSEQ multiplex PCR; TCRdb stores in-frame clones only, minus some. In the table there are 45,000 to 55,000 clones, about 73% of which are singletons. The sample taken for sequencing was memory CD4+ T cells from blood. The source is an adult in good health and CMV-seronegative.

The CDR3 loop reads CASSVRGNTGELFF. Here the CDR3 DNA reads TGTGCCAGCAGCGTTAGGGGGAACACCGGGGAGCTGTTTTTT. V and J are TRBV9 and TRBJ2-2; TRBD1 is a possible D gene (5 bases). Trimming took off 2 bases at V and 1 base at J, with 6 bases between the two ends. Germline CDR1 SGDLS, CDR2 YYNGEE. The CDR3 loop spans 14 amino acids.